This entry lists 12 T cell receptor beta chains sequenced from one sample in a study of CD8 T cells in ankylosing spondylitis. Study outcomes and limitations: Seemingly distinctive of ankylosing spondylitis blood was a TCR beta motif formed by eight highly homologous variants.

The antigens for these receptors are not known. TCRdb analysed the 5' RACE reads with MiXCR anew, one entry per CDR3 protein. The data show a few hundred thousand distinct CDR3 sequences, approximately 11% seen once. Sequences were obtained from blood, either unsorted or a sorted T cell fraction (not recorded which). These receptors were taken from a male donor with ankylosing spondylitis.

This clonotype has a count of ten or more. V gene TRBV12-3 or TRBV12-4 combines with J gene TRBJ1-2; perhaps TRBD1 as D (6 bases). Deletions cut 5 bases from V and 0 bases from J, with 13 bases between. This CDR3 is built from 15 residues. The CDR3 region has the DNA TGTGCCAGCAGTCGTCCAGGGGCCTCTAACTATGGCTACACCTTC. Amino acid sequence: CASSRPGASNYGYTF.

Remarks on this clonotype: A read error is possible here, since a much larger clone lies one base away. This likely comes from a read error, as the CDR3 has no conserved phenylalanine or tryptophan at its end. This chain connects TRBV5-1 to TRBJ1-1; D ambiguous. The CDR3 contains 14 residues. V was clipped by 0 bases and J by 5 bases, with 11 bases between them. Germline CDR1 and CDR2: SGHRS and YFSETQ. DNA for the CDR3: TGCGCCAGCAGCTTGGACAGTCCGAGGACTGAAGCTTTCCTT. Translation gives CASSLDSPRTEAFL.

The rearrangement links TRBV15 to TRBJ2-7; D may be TRBD2 (5 bases). Trimming stripped 4 bases from V and 7 bases from J, with 17 bases between. CDR1 LNHNV and CDR2 YYDKDF come from the germline V gene (reference sequence). The CDR3 is 14 residues long. CDR3 coding DNA: TGTGCCACCAGCACTTGGCAGGAGGAGAGGGAGCAGTACTTC. Amino acids: CATSTWQEEREQYF.

This rearrangement joins TRBV13 to TRBJ1-1; maybe TRBD1 (5 bases). Germline CDR1 PRHDT, CDR2 FYEKMQ (reference sequence). Trimming stripped 5 bases from V and 0 bases from J, with 16 bases between. The CDR3 sequence is 16 residues long. Written as DNA, the CDR3 is TGTGCCAGCAGCGTACGCCCGGGGCAGGTGAACACTGAAGCTTTCTTT. It specifies CASSVRPGQVNTEAFF.

This sequence joins TRBV30 and TRBJ2-1, with D possibly being TRBD2 (6 bases). Germline CDR1 GTSNPN, CDR2 SVGIG (reference sequence). Deletions cut 0 bases from V and 8 bases from J, with 14 bases between. CDR3 length: 14 residues. The CDR3 DNA is TGTGCCTGGAGTGTAGAACTAGCCGGGGATGAGCAGTTCTTC. The encoded protein is CAWSVELAGDEQFF.

This chain uses TRBV5-1 with TRBJ1-1; maybe TRBD1 (6 bases). The CDR3 is 15 amino acids. Trimming removed 2 bases at V and 4 bases at J, with 15 bases between. CDR1 and CDR2 from the germline V gene are SGHRS and YFSETQ. CDR3 sequence (DNA): TGCGCCAGCAGCTTAACCTCCCAGGGGAGCACTGAAGCTTTCTTT. It codes for CASSLTSQGSTEAFF.

This clonotype was seen a few times. The chain carries TRBV20-1 and TRBJ2-3; D is possibly TRBD1 (5 bases). The V end was cut by 7 bases, the J end by 4 bases, with 18 bases between. The length of the CDR3 is 14 residues. Germline V gene data show CDR1 as DFQATT and CDR2 as SNEGSKA (reference sequence). In DNA, the CDR3 is TGCAGTGTCACCCTCCTAGTAGGGGCAGATACGCAGTATTTT. Translating it yields CSVTLLVGADTQYF.

This clonotype came up many times. The chain carries TRBV10-2 and TRBJ2-3; maybe TRBD1 (5 bases). Between the trimmed V and J ends, which lost 5 bases and 10 bases, there was a span of 13 bases. The CDR3 runs 12 residues. Looked up from germline, CDR1 is WSHSY and CDR2 is SAAADI. DNA for the CDR3: TGCGCCAGCAGTACCGCAGGGAATCCGCAGTATTTT. Amino acid sequence: CASSTAGNPQYF.

The CDR3 loop reads CASSQVHSPYNEQFF. The CDR3 DNA reads TGTGCCAGCAGCCAAGTCCATTCACCATACAATGAGCAGTTCTTC. The rearrangement uses TRBV14 and TRBJ2-1; D uncertain. V shed 1 base and J shed 4 bases, with 11 bases lying between them. The CDR3 sequence is 15 residues long. Germline V gene data show CDR1 as SGHDN and CDR2 as FVKESK.

This clonotype was detected only a few times. This sequence joins TRBV5-1 and TRBJ2-3; 16 nucleotides align to TRBD2. The germline gives CDR1 SGHRS, CDR2 YFSETQ. V lost 2 bases, J lost 2 bases, and 5 bases stayed unmatched. CDR3 size: 18 residues. This chain's CDR3 is CASSFGGLAGGSTDTQYF. CDR3 DNA: TGCGCCAGCAGCTTCGGGGGACTAGCGGGAGGGTCCACAGATACGCAGTATTTT.

This sequence joins TRBV27 and TRBJ2-7, with TRBD2 identical over 9 bases. The length of the CDR3 is 14 residues. The V gene end was trimmed by 5 bases and the J gene end by 7 bases; junction bases not matched to a gene: 9. Germline CDR1 reads MNHEY; CDR2 reads SMNVEV (reference sequence). Here the CDR3 reads CASSLIAGAGEQYV. The CDR3, as DNA: TGTGCCAGCAGTCTTATAGCGGGAGCGGGGGAGCAGTACGTC.

V is TRBV11-2 and J is TRBJ2-5; possible D gene TRBD2, 6 bases. In germline, CDR1 is SGHAT, CDR2 FQNNGV. The CDR3 runs to 16 residues. Between the trimmed V and J ends, which lost 4 bases and 3 bases, there was a span of 18 bases. The CDR3 loop reads CASSSRLGWGEETQYF. In DNA form, the CDR3 reads TGTGCCAGCAGCTCCAGACTAGGATGGGGTGAAGAGACCCAGTACTTC.